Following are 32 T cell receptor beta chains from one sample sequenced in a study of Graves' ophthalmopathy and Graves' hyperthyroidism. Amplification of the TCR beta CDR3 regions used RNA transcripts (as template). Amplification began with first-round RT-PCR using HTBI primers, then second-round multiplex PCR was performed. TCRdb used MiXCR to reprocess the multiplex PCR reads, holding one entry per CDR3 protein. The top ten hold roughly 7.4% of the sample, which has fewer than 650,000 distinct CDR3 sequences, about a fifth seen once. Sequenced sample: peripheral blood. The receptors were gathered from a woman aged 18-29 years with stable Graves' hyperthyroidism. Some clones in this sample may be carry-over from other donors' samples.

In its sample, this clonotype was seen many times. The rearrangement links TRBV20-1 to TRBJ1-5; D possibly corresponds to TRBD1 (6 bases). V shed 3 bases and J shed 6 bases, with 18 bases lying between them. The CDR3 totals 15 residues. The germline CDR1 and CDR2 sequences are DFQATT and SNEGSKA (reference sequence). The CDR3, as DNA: TGCAGTGCTAGCGACTCACGGGGGGCGGCTCAGCCCCAGCATTTT. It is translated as CSASDSRGAAQPQHF.

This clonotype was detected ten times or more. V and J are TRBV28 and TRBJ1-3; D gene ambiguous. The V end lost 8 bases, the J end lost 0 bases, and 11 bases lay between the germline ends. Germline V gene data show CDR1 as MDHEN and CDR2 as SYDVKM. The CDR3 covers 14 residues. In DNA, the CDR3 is TGTGCCAGCCCGACGGAAGCCTCTGGAAACACCATATATTTT. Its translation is CASPTEASGNTIYF.

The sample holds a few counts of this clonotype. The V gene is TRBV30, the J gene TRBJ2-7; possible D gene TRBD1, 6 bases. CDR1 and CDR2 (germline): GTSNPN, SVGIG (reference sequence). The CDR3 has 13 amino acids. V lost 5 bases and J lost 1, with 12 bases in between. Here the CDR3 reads CAWSHRVSYEQYF. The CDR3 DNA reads TGTGCCTGGTCCCACAGGGTTTCCTACGAGCAGTACTTC.

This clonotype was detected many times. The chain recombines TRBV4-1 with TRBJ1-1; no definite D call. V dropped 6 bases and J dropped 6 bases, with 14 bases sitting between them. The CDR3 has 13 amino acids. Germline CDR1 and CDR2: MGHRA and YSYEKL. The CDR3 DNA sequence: TGCGCCAGCAGGCCACGCCCCGACGCTGAAGCTTTCTTT. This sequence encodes CASRPRPDAEAFF.

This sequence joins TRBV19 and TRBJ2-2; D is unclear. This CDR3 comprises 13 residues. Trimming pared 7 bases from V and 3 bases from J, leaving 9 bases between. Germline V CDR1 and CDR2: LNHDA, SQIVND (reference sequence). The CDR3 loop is CASKEGDTGELFF. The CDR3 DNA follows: TGTGCCAGTAAGGAAGGCGACACCGGGGAGCTGTTTTTT.

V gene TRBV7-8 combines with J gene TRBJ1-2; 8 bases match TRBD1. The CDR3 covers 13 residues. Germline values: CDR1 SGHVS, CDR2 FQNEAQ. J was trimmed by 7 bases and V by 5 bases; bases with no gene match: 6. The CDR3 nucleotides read TGTGCCAGCAGCCCTCGGACAGGGTTTGGCTACACCTTC. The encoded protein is CASSPRTGFGYTF.

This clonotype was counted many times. The CDR3, as DNA: TGTGCCAGCAGCGTAGAGGGTCCCTATGGCTACACCTTC. Protein product: CASSVEGPYGYTF. The chain recombines TRBV9 with TRBJ1-2; D gene unclear. Germline V gene sequence: CDR1 SGDLS, CDR2 YYNGEE. Trimming took 0 bases from V and 4 from J, leaving 7 bases between them. The CDR3 spans 13 residues.

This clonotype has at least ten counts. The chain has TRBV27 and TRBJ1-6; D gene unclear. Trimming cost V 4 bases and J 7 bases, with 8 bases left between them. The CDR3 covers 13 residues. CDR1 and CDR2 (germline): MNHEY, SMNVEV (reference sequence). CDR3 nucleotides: TGTGCCAGCAGTTGGATCCAGAATTCACCCCTCCACTTT. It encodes CASSWIQNSPLHF.

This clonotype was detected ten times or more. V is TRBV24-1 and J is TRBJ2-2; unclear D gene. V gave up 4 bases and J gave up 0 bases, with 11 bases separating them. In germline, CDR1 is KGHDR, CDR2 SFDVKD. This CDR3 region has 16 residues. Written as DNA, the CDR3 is TGTGCCACCAGTGAAACACGATCCGCGAACACCGGGGAGCTGTTTTTT. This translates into CATSETRSANTGELFF.

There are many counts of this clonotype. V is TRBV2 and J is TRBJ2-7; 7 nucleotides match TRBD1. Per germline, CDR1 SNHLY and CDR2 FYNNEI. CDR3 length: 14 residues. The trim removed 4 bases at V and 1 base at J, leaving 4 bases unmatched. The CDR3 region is CASSGQGSSYEQYF. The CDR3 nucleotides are TGTGCCAGCAGTGGACAGGGTTCGTCCTACGAGCAGTACTTC.

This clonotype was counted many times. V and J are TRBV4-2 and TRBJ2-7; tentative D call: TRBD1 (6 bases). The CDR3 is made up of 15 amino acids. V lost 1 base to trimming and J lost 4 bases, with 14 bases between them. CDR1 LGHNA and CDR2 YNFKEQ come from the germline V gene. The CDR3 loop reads CASSQATGSGYEQYF. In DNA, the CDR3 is TGTGCCAGCAGCCAAGCCACAGGGAGTGGGTACGAGCAGTACTTC.

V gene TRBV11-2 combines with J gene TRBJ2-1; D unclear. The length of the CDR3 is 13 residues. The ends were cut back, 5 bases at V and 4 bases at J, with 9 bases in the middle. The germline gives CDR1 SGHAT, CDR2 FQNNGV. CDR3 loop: CASSAVTYNEQFF. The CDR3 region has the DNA TGTGCCAGCAGCGCAGTCACTTACAATGAGCAGTTCTTC.

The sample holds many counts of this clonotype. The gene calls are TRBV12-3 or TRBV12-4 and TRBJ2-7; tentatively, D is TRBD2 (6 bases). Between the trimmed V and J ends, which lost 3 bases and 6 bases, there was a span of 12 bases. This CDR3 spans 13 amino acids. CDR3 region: CASSFLEGIEQYF. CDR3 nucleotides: TGTGCCAGCAGTTTTTTGGAGGGGATCGAGCAGTACTTC.

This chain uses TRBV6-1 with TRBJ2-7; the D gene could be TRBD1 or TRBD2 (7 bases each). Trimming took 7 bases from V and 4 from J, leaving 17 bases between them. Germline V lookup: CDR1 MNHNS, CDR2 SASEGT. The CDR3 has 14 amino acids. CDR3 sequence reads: CASTPRGGRYEQYF. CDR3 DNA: TGTGCCAGCACCCCCAGGGGGGGGCGGTACGAGCAGTACTTC.

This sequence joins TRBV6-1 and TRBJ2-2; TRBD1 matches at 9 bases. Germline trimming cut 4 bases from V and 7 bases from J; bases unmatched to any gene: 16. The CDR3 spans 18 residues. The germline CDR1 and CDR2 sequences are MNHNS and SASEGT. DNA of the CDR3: TGTGCCAGCAGTGGACCCCCAGACCGACAGGGGGAGGTCGGGGAGCTGTTTTTT. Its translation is CASSGPPDRQGEVGELFF.

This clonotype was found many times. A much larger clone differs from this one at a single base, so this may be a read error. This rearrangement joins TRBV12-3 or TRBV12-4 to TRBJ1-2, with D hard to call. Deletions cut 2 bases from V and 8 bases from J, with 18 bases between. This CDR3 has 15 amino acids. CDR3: CASSLFTGDMGGYTF. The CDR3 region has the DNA TGTGCCAGCAGTTTATTTACCGGAGACATGGGGGGCTACACCTTC.

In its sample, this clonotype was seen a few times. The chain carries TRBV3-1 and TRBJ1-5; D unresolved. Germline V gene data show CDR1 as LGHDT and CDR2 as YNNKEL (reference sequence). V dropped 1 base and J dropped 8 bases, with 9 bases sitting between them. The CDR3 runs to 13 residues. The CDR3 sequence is CASSQGPREPQHF. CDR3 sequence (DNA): TGTGCCAGCAGCCAAGGACCGAGGGAGCCCCAGCATTTT.

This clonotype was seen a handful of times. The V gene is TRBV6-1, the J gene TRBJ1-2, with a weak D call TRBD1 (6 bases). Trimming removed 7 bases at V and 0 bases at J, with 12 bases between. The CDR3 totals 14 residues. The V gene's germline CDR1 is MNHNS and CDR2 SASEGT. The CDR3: CASKPGVANYGYTF. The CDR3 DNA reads TGTGCCAGCAAACCAGGGGTAGCTAACTATGGCTACACCTTC.

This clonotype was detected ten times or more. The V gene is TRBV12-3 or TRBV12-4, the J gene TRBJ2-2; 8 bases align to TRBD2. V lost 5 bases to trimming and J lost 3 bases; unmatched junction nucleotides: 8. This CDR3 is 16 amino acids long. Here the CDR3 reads CASSPISGVDTGELFF. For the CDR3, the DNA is TGTGCCAGCAGTCCGATTAGCGGGGTGGACACCGGGGAGCTGTTTTTT.

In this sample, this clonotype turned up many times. CDR3 loop: CASSHSDSPETQYF. CDR3 DNA: TGTGCCAGCAGCCATTCGGACAGTCCCGAGACCCAGTACTTC. The chain recombines TRBV5-4 with TRBJ2-5; the D gene is possibly TRBD1 (6 bases). V was cut by 4 bases and J by 5 bases, with 15 bases left in between. This CDR3 is 14 amino acids long. Germline-derived CDR1 and CDR2 are SGHNT and YYREEE (reference sequence).

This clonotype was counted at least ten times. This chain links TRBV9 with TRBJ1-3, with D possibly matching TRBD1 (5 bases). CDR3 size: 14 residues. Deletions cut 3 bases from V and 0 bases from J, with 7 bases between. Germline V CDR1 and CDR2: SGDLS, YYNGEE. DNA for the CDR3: TGTGCCAGCAGCGCAGACAGCTCTGGAAACACCATATATTTT. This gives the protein CASSADSSGNTIYF.

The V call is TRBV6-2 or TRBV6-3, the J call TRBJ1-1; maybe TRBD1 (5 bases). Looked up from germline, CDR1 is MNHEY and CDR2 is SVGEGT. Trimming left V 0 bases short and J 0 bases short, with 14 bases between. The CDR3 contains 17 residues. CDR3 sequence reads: CASSYSYFEDMNTEAFF. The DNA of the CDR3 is TGTGCCAGCAGTTACTCGTATTTCGAGGACATGAACACTGAAGCTTTCTTT.

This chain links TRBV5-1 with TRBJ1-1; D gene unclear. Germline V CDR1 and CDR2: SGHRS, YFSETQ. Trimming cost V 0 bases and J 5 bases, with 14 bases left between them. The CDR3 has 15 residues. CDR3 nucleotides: TGCGCCAGCAGCTTGGACGGAGCGTGGGGAACTGAAGCTTTCTTT. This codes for CASSLDGAWGTEAFF.

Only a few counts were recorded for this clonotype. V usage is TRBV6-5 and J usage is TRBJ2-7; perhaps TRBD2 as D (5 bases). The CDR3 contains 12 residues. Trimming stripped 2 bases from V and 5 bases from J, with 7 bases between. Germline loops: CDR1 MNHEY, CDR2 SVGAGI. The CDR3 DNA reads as TGTGCCAGCAGTTACGGGCGGGACGAGCAGTACTTC. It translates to CASSYGRDEQYF.

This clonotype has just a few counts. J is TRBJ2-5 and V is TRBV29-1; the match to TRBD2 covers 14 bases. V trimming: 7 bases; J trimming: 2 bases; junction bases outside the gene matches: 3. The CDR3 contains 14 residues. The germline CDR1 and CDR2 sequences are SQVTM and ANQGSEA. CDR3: CSAGLAGGQETQYF. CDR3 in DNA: TGCAGCGCAGGACTAGCGGGGGGACAAGAGACCCAGTACTTC.

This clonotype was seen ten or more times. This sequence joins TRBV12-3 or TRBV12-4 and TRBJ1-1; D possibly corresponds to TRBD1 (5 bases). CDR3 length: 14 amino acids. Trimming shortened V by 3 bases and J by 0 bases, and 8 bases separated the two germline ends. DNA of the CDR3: TGTGCCAGCAGTTTTAAGGGGATGAACACTGAAGCTTTCTTT. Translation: CASSFKGMNTEAFF.

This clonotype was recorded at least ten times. Here the CDR3 reads CASSLAHRAYYYGYTF. As DNA, the CDR3 is TGTGCCAGCAGTTTAGCGCACAGGGCCTATTATTATGGCTACACCTTC. The rearrangement links TRBV12-3 or TRBV12-4 to TRBJ1-2, with D possibly being TRBD1 (6 bases). The CDR3 extends over 16 amino acids. Between the trimmed V and J ends, which lost 0 bases and 5 bases, there was a span of 16 bases.

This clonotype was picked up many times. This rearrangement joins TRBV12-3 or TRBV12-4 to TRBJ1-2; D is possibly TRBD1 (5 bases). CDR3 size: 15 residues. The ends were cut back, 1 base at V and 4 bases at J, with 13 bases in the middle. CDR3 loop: CASSLDGGVSYGYTF. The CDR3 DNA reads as TGTGCCAGCAGTTTAGATGGGGGGGTTAGCTATGGCTACACCTTC.

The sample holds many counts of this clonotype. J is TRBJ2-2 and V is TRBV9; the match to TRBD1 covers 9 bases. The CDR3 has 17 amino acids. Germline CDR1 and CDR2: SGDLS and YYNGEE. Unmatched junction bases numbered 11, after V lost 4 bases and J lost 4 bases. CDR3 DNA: TGTGCCAGCAGCTCGAAGGGACAGGGAAGTAGCACCGGGGAGCTGTTTTTT. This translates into CASSSKGQGSSTGELFF.

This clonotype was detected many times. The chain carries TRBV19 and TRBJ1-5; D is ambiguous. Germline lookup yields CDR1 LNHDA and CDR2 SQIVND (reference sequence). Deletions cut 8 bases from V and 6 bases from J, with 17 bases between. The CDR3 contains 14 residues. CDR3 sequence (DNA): TGTGCCAGTCGCCCCCGGGGTGACCCTCAGCCCCAGCATTTT. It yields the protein CASRPRGDPQPQHF.

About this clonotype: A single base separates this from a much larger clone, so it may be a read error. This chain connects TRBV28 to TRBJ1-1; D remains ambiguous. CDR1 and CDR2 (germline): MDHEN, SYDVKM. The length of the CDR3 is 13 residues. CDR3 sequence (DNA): TGTGCCAGCACCAAATCCCACGGTGGTGAAGCTTGCTTT. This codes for CASTKSHGGEACF. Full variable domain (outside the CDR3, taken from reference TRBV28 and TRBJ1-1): DVKVTQSSRYLVKRTGEKVFLECVQDMDHENMFWYRQDPGLGLRLIYFSYDVKMKEKGDIPEGYSVSREKKERFSLILESASTNQTSMYLCASTKSHGGEACFGQGTRLTVV.

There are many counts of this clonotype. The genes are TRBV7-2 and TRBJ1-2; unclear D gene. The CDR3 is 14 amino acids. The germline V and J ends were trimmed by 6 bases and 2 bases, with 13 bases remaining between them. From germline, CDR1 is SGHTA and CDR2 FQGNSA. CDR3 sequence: CASSTGPRNYGYTF. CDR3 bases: TGTGCCAGCAGTACCGGGCCTCGGAACTATGGCTACACCTTC.